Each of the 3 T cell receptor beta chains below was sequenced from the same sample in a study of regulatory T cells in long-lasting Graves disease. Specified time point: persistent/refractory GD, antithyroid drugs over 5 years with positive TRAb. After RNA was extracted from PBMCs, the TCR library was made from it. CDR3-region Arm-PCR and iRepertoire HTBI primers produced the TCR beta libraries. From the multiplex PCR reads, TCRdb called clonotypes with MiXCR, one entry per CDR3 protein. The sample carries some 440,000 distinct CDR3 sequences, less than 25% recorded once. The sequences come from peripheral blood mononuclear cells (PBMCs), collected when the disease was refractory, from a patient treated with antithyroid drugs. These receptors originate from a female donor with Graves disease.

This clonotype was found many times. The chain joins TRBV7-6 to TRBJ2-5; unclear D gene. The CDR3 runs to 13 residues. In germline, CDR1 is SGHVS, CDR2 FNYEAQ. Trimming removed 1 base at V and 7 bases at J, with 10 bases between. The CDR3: CASSLVLSGTQYF. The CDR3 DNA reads TGTGCCAGCAGCTTAGTCCTATCAGGGACCCAGTACTTC. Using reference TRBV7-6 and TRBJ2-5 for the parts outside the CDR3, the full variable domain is GAGVSQSPRYKVTKRGQDVALRCDPISGHVSLYWYRQALGQGPEFLTYFNYEAQQDKSGLPNDRFSAERPEGSISTLTIQRTEQRDSAMYRCASSLVLSGTQYFGPGTRLLVL.

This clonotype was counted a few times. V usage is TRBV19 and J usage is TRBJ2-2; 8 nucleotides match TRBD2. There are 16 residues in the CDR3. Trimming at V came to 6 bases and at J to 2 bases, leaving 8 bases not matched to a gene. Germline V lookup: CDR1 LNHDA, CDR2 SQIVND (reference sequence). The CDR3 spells CASRLGAGGNTGELFF. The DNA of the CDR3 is TGTGCCAGTAGACTAGGCGCGGGAGGAAACACCGGGGAGCTGTTTTTT.

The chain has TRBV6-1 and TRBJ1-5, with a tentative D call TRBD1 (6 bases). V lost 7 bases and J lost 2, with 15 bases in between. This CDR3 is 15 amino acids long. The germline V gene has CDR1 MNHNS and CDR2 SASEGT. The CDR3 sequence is CASTKGGEGNQPQHF. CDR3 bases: TGTGCCAGCACCAAGGGGGGGGAAGGCAATCAGCCCCAGCATTTT.